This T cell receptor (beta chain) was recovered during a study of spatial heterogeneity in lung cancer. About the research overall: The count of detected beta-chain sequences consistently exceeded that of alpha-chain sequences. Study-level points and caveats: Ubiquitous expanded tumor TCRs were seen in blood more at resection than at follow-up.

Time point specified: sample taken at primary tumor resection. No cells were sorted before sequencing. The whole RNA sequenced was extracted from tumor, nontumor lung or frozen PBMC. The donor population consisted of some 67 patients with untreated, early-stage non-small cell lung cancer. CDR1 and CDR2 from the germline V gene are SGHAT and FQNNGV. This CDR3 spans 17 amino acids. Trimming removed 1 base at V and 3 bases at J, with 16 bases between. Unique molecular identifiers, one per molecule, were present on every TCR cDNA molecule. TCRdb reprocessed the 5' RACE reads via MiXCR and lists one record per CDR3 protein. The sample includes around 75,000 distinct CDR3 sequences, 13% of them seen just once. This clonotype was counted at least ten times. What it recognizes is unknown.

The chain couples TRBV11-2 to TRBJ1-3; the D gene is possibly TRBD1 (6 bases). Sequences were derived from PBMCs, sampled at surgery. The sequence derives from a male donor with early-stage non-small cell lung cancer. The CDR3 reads CASSLVTGSSGGNTIYF. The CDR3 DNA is TGTGCCAGCAGCTTAGTCACAGGGTCTTCGGGTGGAAACACCATATATTTT.